A single sample is the source of the 27 T cell receptor beta chains below, sequenced in a study of blood T cell repertoires in COVID-19. Clones were sequenced by immunoSEQ multiplex PCR, and TCRdb holds only the in-frame ones, with some missing. The sample includes about 240,000 clones, around 83% of them seen just once. The sample taken for sequencing was peripheral blood. The receptor source for this set is a woman aged 18-29 years with acute or convalescent COVID-19.

This clone was seen only once. The rearrangement joins TRBV5-1 to TRBJ2-1, with 13 nucleotides matching TRBD2. Looked up from germline, CDR1 is SGHRS and CDR2 is YFSETQ. The J segment lost 9 bases and the V segment lost 4 bases, leaving 13 bases of the junction unmatched. The CDR3 runs to 17 residues. The CDR3 here is CASSPRGLAGVKGEQFF. CDR3 sequence (DNA): TGCGCCAGCAGCCCGAGAGGACTAGCGGGAGTAAAGGGTGAGCAGTTCTTC.

The chain links TRBV18 to TRBJ1-2, with TRBD1 matching 7 bases. This CDR3 comprises 13 residues. V shed 3 bases, J shed 3 bases, and the junction held 1 base outside the gene matches. Per the germline V gene, CDR1 is KGHSH and CDR2 is LQKENI. The CDR3: CASSPGQHYGYTF. The CDR3 nucleotides read TGTGCCAGCTCACCGGGACAGCACTATGGCTACACCTTC. Together with reference TRBV18 and TRBJ1-2, the CDR3 gives the full variable domain: NAGVMQNPRHLVRRRGQEARLRCSPMKGHSHVYWYRQLPEEGLKFMVYLQKENIIDESGMPKERFSAEFPKEGPSILRIQQVVRGDSAAYFCASSPGQHYGYTFGSGTRLTVV.

This chain connects TRBV10-3 to TRBJ2-3, with 10 bases fitting TRBD2. The trim removed 8 bases at V and 1 base at J, leaving 12 bases unmatched. Germline loops: CDR1 ENHRY, CDR2 SYGVKD. The CDR3 is 17 residues long. The DNA of the CDR3 is TGTGCCATCCGCCGGGCTAGCGGGAGCCAGGGCACAGATACGCAGTATTTT. Protein: CAIRRASGSQGTDTQYF.

In DNA form, the CDR3 reads TGTGCCATCAGCGGACAGGGGTTCACTGAAGCTTTCTTT. As protein: CAISGQGFTEAFF. The V gene is TRBV10-3, the J gene TRBJ1-1; 9 bases align to TRBD1. This CDR3 has 13 amino acids. CDR1 ENHRY and CDR2 SYGVKD come from the germline V gene. V trimming: 6 bases; J trimming: 4 bases; junction bases outside the gene matches: 3.

The chain carries TRBV11-3 and TRBJ2-2; D is ambiguous. The CDR3 loop spans 14 amino acids. Germline CDR1 is SGHNT and CDR2 is YENEEA. V was cut by 1 base and J by 0 bases, with 3 bases left in between. The CDR3 DNA sequence: TGTGCCAGCAGCTTAGGGCCGAACACCGGGGAGCTGTTTTTT. Protein product: CASSLGPNTGELFF.

CDR3 nucleotide sequence: TGTGCCACCAGTGATCCAACAGGGTCGGAGACCCAGTACTTC. The encoded protein is CATSDPTGSETQYF. The chain couples TRBV24-1 to TRBJ2-5; D might be TRBD1 (6 bases). The germline gives CDR1 KGHDR, CDR2 SFDVKD. Trimming left V 3 bases short and J 5 bases short, with 12 bases between. The CDR3 spans 14 residues.

The chain recombines TRBV2 with TRBJ1-1; a weak D match, TRBD1 (5 bases). The CDR3 length is 12 residues. V shed 7 bases and J shed 4 bases, with 10 bases lying between them. Germline V CDR1 and CDR2: SNHLY, FYNNEI. The CDR3 sequence is CASIWRGTEAFF. CDR3 in DNA: TGTGCCAGCATTTGGAGGGGCACTGAAGCTTTCTTT. Together with reference TRBV2 and TRBJ1-1, the CDR3 gives the full variable domain: EPEVTQTPSHQVTQMGQEVILRCVPISNHLYFYWYRQILGQKVEFLVSFYNNEISEKSEIFDDQFSVERPDGSNFTLKIRSTKLEDSAMYFCASIWRGTEAFFGQGTRLTVV.

This chain uses TRBV4-1 with TRBJ2-4, with TRBD1 matching over 10 bases. The germline V gene encodes CDR1 MGHRA and CDR2 YSYEKL. This CDR3 contains 20 residues. Unmatched junction bases numbered 19, after V lost 0 bases and J lost 8 bases. In DNA form, the CDR3 reads TGCGCCAGCAGCCAAGATGCGGGACAGGGGTTGATCGGGGCAAAAGACATTCAGTACTTC. Amino acid sequence: CASSQDAGQGLIGAKDIQYF.

The J gene is TRBJ2-7, the V gene TRBV7-8; 9 bases line up with TRBD1. The germline V gene has CDR1 SGHVS and CDR2 FQNEAQ. The length of the CDR3 is 15 residues. Trimming at V came to 5 bases and at J to 3 bases, leaving 8 bases not matched to a gene. CDR3: CASSRTGQGLYEQYF. CDR3 sequence (DNA): TGTGCCAGCAGCCGGACGGGACAGGGTCTCTACGAGCAGTACTTC.

The V call is TRBV29-1, the J call TRBJ1-2; TRBD1 aligns across 7 bases. CDR3 length equals 13 residues. The germline CDR1 and CDR2 sequences are SQVTM and ANQGSEA. V lost 7 bases, J lost 7 bases, and 12 bases stayed unmatched. The CDR3 region is CSARTDRARGYTF. CDR3 sequence (DNA): TGCAGCGCCCGCACCGACAGGGCGCGTGGCTACACCTTC.

This clone was seen only once. This chain links TRBV19 with TRBJ2-2; TRBD2 agrees at 12 bases. The CDR3 sequence is 16 residues long. Germline CDR1 and CDR2: LNHDA and SQIVND (reference sequence). Trimming took 6 bases from V and 3 from J; bases not matched to a gene: 5. The CDR3 is CASSRTSGTDTGELFF. The CDR3 DNA sequence: TGTGCCAGTAGCAGGACTAGCGGGACTGACACCGGGGAGCTGTTTTTT.

V gene TRBV9 combines with J gene TRBJ2-1; D is perhaps TRBD1 (6 bases). Deletions cut 1 base from V and 1 base from J, with 15 bases between. CDR1 SGDLS and CDR2 YYNGEE come from the germline V gene. The CDR3 has 17 residues. The CDR3 DNA follows: TGTGCCAGCAGCGTAAACCCACAGGGATTTTCCTACAATGAGCAGTTCTTC. Translation gives CASSVNPQGFSYNEQFF.

V gene TRBV19 combines with J gene TRBJ1-1; D is undetermined. Germline CDR1 LNHDA, CDR2 SQIVND (reference sequence). The CDR3 runs to 14 residues. The ends were cut back, 3 bases at V and 4 bases at J, with 12 bases in the middle. The CDR3 bases are TGTGCCAGTAGTATCCGGGTTTTGGGCACTGAAGCTTTCTTT. Its protein product is CASSIRVLGTEAFF.

This rearrangement joins TRBV27 to TRBJ2-1; TRBD1 aligns across 7 bases. J was trimmed by 5 bases and V by 6 bases; bases with no gene match: 7. The CDR3 loop spans 14 amino acids. Germline assignment: CDR1 MNHEY and CDR2 SMNVEV (reference sequence). The CDR3 DNA is TGTGCCAGCAGCTTCGGGACAGTTAACAATGAGCAGTTCTTC. It codes for CASSFGTVNNEQFF.

This chain joins TRBV6-4 and TRBJ2-3, with 10 bases matching TRBD2. Germline CDR1 reads MRHNA; CDR2 reads SNTAGT. The V and J ends lost 4 bases and 4 bases, in that order; junction bases with no gene match: 5. This CDR3 comprises 15 residues. The CDR3 coding sequence is TGTGCCAGCAGTGCGAAGCGGGAGGGCCCAGATACGCAGTATTTT. Amino acids: CASSAKREGPDTQYF.

A remark on this clone: An end of the junction does not agree with germline; a read error may underlie this. The chain carries TRBV5-1 and TRBJ2-1; 9 bases match TRBD1. The CDR3 runs to 14 residues. Germline V gene data show CDR1 as SGHRS and CDR2 as YFSETQ. The CDR3 nucleotides read TGCGCCAGCAGATTGGGACAGGGTTTCAATGAGCAGTTCTTC. Translating it yields CASRLGQGFNEQFF.

Points on this clone: Other DNA sequences in this specimen translate into the identical CDR3. The chain joins TRBV6-5 to TRBJ1-5, with no clear D. CDR1 and CDR2 from the germline V gene are MNHEY and SVGAGI. V dropped 0 bases and J dropped 6 bases, with 6 bases sitting between them. The CDR3 contains 13 residues. In DNA form, the CDR3 reads TGTGCCAGCAGTTACTCGAGTGGTCAGCCCCAGCATTTT. As protein: CASSYSSGQPQHF.

The chain is built from TRBV27 and TRBJ2-4, with 15 bases identical to TRBD2. Per the germline V gene, CDR1 is MNHEY and CDR2 is SMNVEV (reference sequence). Losses at the gene ends were 4 bases for V and 9 bases for J; bases not matched to a gene: 10. This CDR3 has 17 amino acids. Written as DNA, the CDR3 is TGTGCCAGCAGTTCCCCCGGACTAGCGGGAGGGCCCGTCATTCAGTACTTC. As protein: CASSSPGLAGGPVIQYF.

The genes are TRBV10-1 and TRBJ2-3; TRBD2 agrees at 12 bases. The CDR3 runs to 16 residues. Trimming took 5 bases from V and 2 from J; bases not matched to a gene: 5. Germline CDR1 is WNHNN and CDR2 is SYGVQD (reference sequence). CDR3 sequence reads: CASSTGLAGNTDTQYF. In nucleotides, the CDR3 is TGCGCCAGCAGTACAGGACTAGCGGGAAACACAGATACGCAGTATTTT.

V gene TRBV27 combines with J gene TRBJ1-5; tentatively, D is TRBD1 (6 bases). The length of the CDR3 is 16 residues. Germline CDR1 is MNHEY and CDR2 is SMNVEV (reference sequence). V was cut by 5 bases and J by 2 bases, with 16 bases left in between. The CDR3 loop is CASSPRTDPRNQPQHF. DNA of the CDR3: TGTGCCAGCAGTCCCCGGACAGACCCACGCAATCAGCCCCAGCATTTT.

The chain is built from TRBV5-1 and TRBJ2-5; D perhaps matches TRBD2 (6 bases). Germline values: CDR1 SGHRS, CDR2 YFSETQ. The V and J ends lost 0 bases and 4 bases respectively, with 10 bases between them. CDR3 length: 14 residues. CDR3 in amino acids: CASSLEGGVETQYF. CDR3 in DNA: TGCGCCAGCAGCTTGGAGGGCGGGGTAGAGACCCAGTACTTC.

The V and J genes are TRBV6-2 or TRBV6-3 and TRBJ2-3, with 8 bases identical to TRBD2. CDR1 is MNHEY, CDR2 SVGEGT, per germline. The CDR3 is made up of 17 amino acids. The junction had 14 bases not matched to a gene; V was cut back by 5 bases and J by 4 bases. The CDR3 DNA reads as TGTGCCAGCAGTACAATACCGGGACTAGTCTTCGCAGATACGCAGTATTTT. It is translated as CASSTIPGLVFADTQYF.

The genes are TRBV19 and TRBJ2-3, with D tentatively TRBD1 (6 bases). Looked up from germline, CDR1 is LNHDA and CDR2 is SQIVND (reference sequence). The CDR3 covers 12 residues. With 8 bases removed from V and 5 bases from J, the gap between germline ends came to 11 bases. CDR3 bases: TGTGCCAGTTCCGCCAGGGGAGATACGCAGTATTTT. It specifies CASSARGDTQYF.

This clone was counted only a few times. V and J are TRBV4-3 and TRBJ2-1, with TRBD2 matching over 8 bases. This CDR3 is 18 amino acids long. After removal of 0 bases from V and 3 bases from J, the junction contained 10 bases not matched to a gene. The germline V gene has CDR1 LGHNA and CDR2 YSLEER. The CDR3 nucleotides are TGCGCCAGCAGCCAAGACCGGATGACTAGCGCCTACTACAATGAGCAGTTCTTC. As protein: CASSQDRMTSAYYNEQFF.

V is TRBV6-5 and J is TRBJ1-4; 7 bases map to TRBD1. CDR1 is MNHEY, CDR2 SVGAGI, per germline. The CDR3 extends over 14 amino acids. V lost 2 bases and J lost 6; bases outside the gene matches: 3. The chain's CDR3 is CASSYDRDYEKLFF. The CDR3 region has the DNA TGTGCCAGCAGTTACGACAGGGATTATGAAAAACTGTTTTTT.

The gene calls are TRBV6-6 and TRBJ1-5, with 9 bases matching TRBD1. Trimming at V came to 3 bases and at J to 10 bases, leaving 10 bases not matched to a gene. This CDR3 comprises 15 residues. Germline assignment: CDR1 MNHNY and CDR2 SVGAGI (reference sequence). CDR3 in DNA: TGTGCCAGCAGTTATCTATGGACAGGGGCCGTACCCCAGCATTTT. This translates into CASSYLWTGAVPQHF.

In this sample, this clone turned up a few times. The chain carries TRBV5-4 and TRBJ2-7; 8 bases match TRBD2. With V trimmed by 5 bases and J by 3 bases, 7 bases remained unmatched. There are 14 residues in the CDR3. Germline V gives CDR1 SGHNT, CDR2 YYREEE (reference sequence). CDR3 in DNA: TGTGCCAGCAGGGAAAGCGGGAGCAACTACGAGCAGTACTTC. This sequence encodes CASRESGSNYEQYF.